This T cell receptor beta chain appears in the sequencing data of a study of T cell responses to AZD1222 COVID-19 vaccine. Study-level information: Recipients boosted at about 4 weeks or about 12 weeks are pooled.

The CDR3 runs to 18 residues. In germline, CDR1 is SGHRS, CDR2 YFSETQ. V was shortened by 4 bases and J by 2 bases, with 24 bases between the two germline ends. Generated by immunoSEQ multiplex PCR, the TCRdb table keeps only in-frame clones and is missing some. Among some 95,000 clones listed, roughly 89% were seen once. Details on this clone: The antigen is undetermined.

Study-level results: At baseline, just five or six AZD1222 recipients tested seropositive. White British donors predominated, females outnumbered males, and clonal diversity was possibly underestimated. As reported, nearly half of all spike-specific TCRs target variant regions that are unmutated.

This sample comprised peripheral blood, obtained on day 0 of AZD1222 vaccination. This TCR was sampled from an adult in good health. The J gene is TRBJ1-2, the V gene TRBV5-1, with D tentatively TRBD1 (6 bases). DNA for the CDR3: TGCGCCAGCAGCCGACATTCTCGGGACACAGGAAGGAACTATGGCTACACCTTC. Its translation: CASSRHSRDTGRNYGYTF. Full variable domain (outside the CDR3, taken from reference TRBV5-1 and TRBJ1-2): KAGVTQTPRYLIKTRGQQVTLSCSPISGHRSVSWYQQTPGQGLQFLFEYFSETQRNKGNFPGRFSGRQFSNSRSEMNVSTLELGDSALYLCASSRHSRDTGRNYGYTFGSGTRLTVV.